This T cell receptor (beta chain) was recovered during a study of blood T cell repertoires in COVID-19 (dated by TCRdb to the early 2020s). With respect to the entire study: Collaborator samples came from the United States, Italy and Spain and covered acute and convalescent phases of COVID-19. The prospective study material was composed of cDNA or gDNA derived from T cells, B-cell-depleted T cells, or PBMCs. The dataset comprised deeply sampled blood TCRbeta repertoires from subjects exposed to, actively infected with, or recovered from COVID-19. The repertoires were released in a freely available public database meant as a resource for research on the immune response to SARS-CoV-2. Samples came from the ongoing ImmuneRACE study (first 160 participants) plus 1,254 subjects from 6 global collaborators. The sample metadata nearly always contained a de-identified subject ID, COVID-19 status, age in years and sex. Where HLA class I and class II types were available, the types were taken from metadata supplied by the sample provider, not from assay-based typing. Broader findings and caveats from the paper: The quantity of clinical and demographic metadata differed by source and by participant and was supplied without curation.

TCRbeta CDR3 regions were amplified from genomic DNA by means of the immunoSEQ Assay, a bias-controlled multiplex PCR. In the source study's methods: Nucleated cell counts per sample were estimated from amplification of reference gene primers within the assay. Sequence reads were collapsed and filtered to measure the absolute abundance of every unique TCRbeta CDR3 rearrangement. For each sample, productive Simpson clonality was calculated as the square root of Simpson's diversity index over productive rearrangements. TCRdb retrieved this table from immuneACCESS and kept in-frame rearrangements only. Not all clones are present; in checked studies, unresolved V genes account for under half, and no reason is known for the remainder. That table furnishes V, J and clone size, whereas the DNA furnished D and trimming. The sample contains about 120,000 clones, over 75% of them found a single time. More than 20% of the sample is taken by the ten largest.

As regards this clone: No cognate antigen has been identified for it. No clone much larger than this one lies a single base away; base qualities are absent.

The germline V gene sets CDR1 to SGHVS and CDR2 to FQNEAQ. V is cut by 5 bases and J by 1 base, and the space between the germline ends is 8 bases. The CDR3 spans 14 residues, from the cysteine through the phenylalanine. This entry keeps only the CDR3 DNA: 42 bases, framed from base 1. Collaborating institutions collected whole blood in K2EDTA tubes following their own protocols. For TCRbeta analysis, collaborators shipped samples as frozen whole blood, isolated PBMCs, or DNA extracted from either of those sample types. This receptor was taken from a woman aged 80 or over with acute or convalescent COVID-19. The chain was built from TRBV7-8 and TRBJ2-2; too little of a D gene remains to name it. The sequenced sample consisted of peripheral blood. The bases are TGTGCCAGCAGCCAACGGAGGAACACCGGGGAGCTGTTTTTT. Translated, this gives CASSQRRNTGELFF.